One and the same sample provided the 8 T cell receptor beta chains below, sequenced in a study of T cells after yellow fever vaccination. TCRdb used MiXCR to reprocess the 5' RACE reads, holding one entry per CDR3 protein. Of 200,000 to 300,000 distinct CDR3 sequences in the sample, over 10% were seen once. This sample comprised CD4+ T cells sorted from PBMCs, obtained 45 days after the yellow fever booster vaccination. Receptors were obtained from a man aged 30 to 39 who received the YFV17D yellow fever vaccine.

The chain links TRBV28 to TRBJ1-2; D call uncertain. Trimming removed 2 bases at V and 6 bases at J, with 7 bases between. The germline gives CDR1 MDHEN, CDR2 SYDVKM. The length of the CDR3 is 12 residues. The CDR3 reads CASSLKGHGYTF. The CDR3 coding sequence is TGTGCCAGCAGTTTAAAAGGGCATGGCTACACCTTC.

This clonotype was observed at least ten times. J is TRBJ1-2 and V is TRBV20-1; D is unresolved. V dropped 6 bases and J dropped 5 bases, with 7 bases sitting between them. Per germline, CDR1 DFQATT and CDR2 SNEGSKA (reference sequence). The CDR3 consists of 10 residues. CDR3 region: CSAGIYGYTF. The DNA for the CDR3 is TGCAGTGCCGGGATATATGGCTACACCTTC.

CDR3 amino acids: CASSPAGDTQYF. Written as DNA, the CDR3 is TGTGCCAGCAGCCCCGCAGGGGATACGCAGTATTTT. J is TRBJ2-3 and V is TRBV7-8; a weak D match, TRBD1 (5 bases). The CDR3 extends over 12 amino acids. Germline V gene sequence: CDR1 SGHVS, CDR2 FQNEAQ. Trimming removed 5 bases from V and 6 bases from J, with 9 bases in between.

This clonotype was detected once. The chain recombines TRBV20-1 with TRBJ1-5; tentative D call: TRBD1 (5 bases). Trimming left V 3 bases short and J 8 bases short, with 11 bases between. There are 12 residues in the CDR3. CDR1 and CDR2 (germline): DFQATT, SNEGSKA (reference sequence). In DNA form, the CDR3 reads TGCAGTGCTAGTGGGGGGTTCGAGCCCCAGCATTTT. The encoded protein is CSASGGFEPQHF.

The chain combines TRBV28 with TRBJ1-1, with 10 positions matching TRBD1. Germline CDR1 MDHEN, CDR2 SYDVKM. The CDR3 spans 15 residues. The junction had 2 bases not matched to a gene; V was cut back by 3 bases and J by 1 base. CDR3 nucleotide sequence: TGTGCCAGCAGTTTCCGGGACAGGGGGAACACTGAAGCTTTCTTT. Translation gives CASSFRDRGNTEAFF.

There are a few counts of this clonotype. This chain links TRBV12-3 or TRBV12-4 with TRBJ2-2; D could derive from TRBD1 or TRBD2 (5 bases each). The V and J ends lost 6 bases and 6 bases respectively, with 11 bases between them. The CDR3 loop spans 13 amino acids. Here the CDR3 reads CASREGTAGELFF. As DNA, the CDR3 is TGTGCCAGCAGGGAAGGGACGGCCGGGGAGCTGTTTTTT.

This clonotype occurred a few times. This chain connects TRBV15 to TRBJ1-2; D gene uncertain. Germline loops: CDR1 LNHNV, CDR2 YYDKDF (reference sequence). Trimming removed 1 base at V and 8 bases at J, with 11 bases between. The CDR3 contains 13 residues. The CDR3, as DNA: TGTGCCACCAGCAGAGGAGGAGGGCCAGGCTACACCTTC. Protein sequence: CATSRGGGPGYTF.

The V call is TRBV5-1, the J call TRBJ1-1, with 9 bases that match TRBD1. The germline CDR1 and CDR2 sequences are SGHRS and YFSETQ. V lost 0 bases, J lost 2 bases, and 5 bases stayed unmatched. This CDR3 spans 16 amino acids. This CDR3 is CASSLAGTGINTEAFF. CDR3 nucleotide sequence: TGCGCCAGCAGCTTGGCAGGGACAGGGATAAACACTGAAGCTTTCTTT.